This T cell receptor beta chain was sequenced for a study of CD8 T cells in Susac syndrome. Random hexamers were used to reverse transcribe an amount of roughly 0.5 to 1 ug RNA. Each CDR3 protein is one row after TCRdb ran MiXCR on the immunoSEQ multiplex PCR reads. The data hold about 140,000 distinct CDR3 sequences, with approximately 95% observed a single time. General study findings and limits: As the study acknowledged, the number of individuals who were part of its TCR sequencing and HLA analysis was relatively small.

Comments on this clonotype: Antigen: not known.

Trimming removed 8 bases from V and 6 bases from J, with 23 bases in between. CDR1 is SNHLY, CDR2 FYNNEI, per germline. The CDR3 is 15 residues long. The genes are TRBV2 and TRBJ2-7; D could derive from TRBD1 or TRBD2 (6 bases each). The clonotype comes from a human donor with Susac syndrome. Material: CD4+ T cells from PBMCs. This CDR3 is CASGLWGASGGEQYF. The DNA of the CDR3 is TGTGCCAGCGGCCTGTGGGGGGCCTCAGGTGGCGAGCAGTACTTC.